This T cell receptor (beta chain) was sequenced for a study of shared clonotypes between healthy human individuals. Background on the study: Three men and a couple of women, aged 18 to 49, were donors. Donors had three CD4 naive, three CD4 memory, two CD8 naive and one CD8 memory plate apiece. Whole-study results and caveats: Relative to their counterparts shared across all four donors, non-shared clonotypes exhibited diminished generation probabilities.

It was CD45RO-negative cells, positively selected for CCR7, that made up naive CD8 cells, with terminally differentiated effector memory CD45RA+ cells excluded. All donors were Caucasian adults living in Nashville, Tennessee. V was trimmed by 1 base and J by 1 base, leaving 1 base between them. Looked up from germline, CDR1 is LGHNA and CDR2 is YSLEER. The CDR3 loop spans 12 amino acids. TCRdb's table, derived via immunoSEQ multiplex PCR, lists solely in-frame clones and lacks some. The sample shows about 1.9 million clones, just over 90% of them seen only once. For this clone: Its specificity is unknown. Other DNA sequences from this sample encode an identical CDR3 as well.

The TCR sequence derives from a man in his late teens or twenties in good health. Some clones in this sample may be carry-over from other donors' samples. What was sequenced was naive CD8+ T cells from PBMCs. This rearrangement joins TRBV4-3 to TRBJ1-1, with unresolved D. In DNA form, the CDR3 reads TGCGCCAGCAGCCAAGCGAACACTGAAGCTTTCTTT. This translates into CASSQANTEAFF.